This T cell receptor beta chain was sequenced during a study of cytomegalovirus exposure and HLA in healthy donors (dated by TCRdb to about 2017). Some background on the complete study: An earlier analysis of roughly 500 of the donors reported under 300 Gb of sequence data and about 120 million unique TCR beta sequences obtained from some 170 million T cells. An early release covering 500 to 750 HLA-typed donors comprised roughly 300 gigabases of sequencing data and about 90 million unique TCR sequences. Among the roughly 410 genotyped donors, around 81% belonged to the genetic ancestry cluster associated with self-reported Caucasian donors. The study aimed to test whether signatures of past pathogen exposure could be identified by cataloging public T cell receptors. Using immunosequencing, the study profiled T cell repertoires from fewer than 700 subjects and related those repertoires to cytomegalovirus serostatus. In addition to the first cohort of 666 subjects, a separate validation cohort of under 150 different subjects was used. The study combined high-throughput TCR immunosequencing, statistical association of individual TCRs with disease status, and machine learning to predict cytomegalovirus infection status. In a later analysis, previously published TCR beta repertoires from 550 to 700 donors were re-analyzed and high-resolution HLA genotyping was added so that TCR occurrence patterns could be studied. The later analysis used no new phenotypic data to find candidate immune exposures, relying instead on TCR beta sequences and their occurrence across donors. To decide whether each TCR beta V gene segment behaved as functional or pseudogenic, an earlier analysis of nearly 600 of the donors relied on high-throughput TCR beta sequencing. Donor age, sex, ethnicity and CMV serostatus were compiled together with the repertoire data. Genome-wide SNP genotypes for about 60% of the roughly 670 donors were used in a later genetic analysis, which treated that subset as a discovery cohort. All discovery cohort repertoires had been generated using a single sequencing platform. HLA typing included class I and class II loci at four-digit resolution. Typing coverage differed by locus: A, B, C, DRB1 and DQB1 were typed in roughly 629-630 donors, DQA1 in 522, DPA1 in 600 to 610, and DPB1 in just under 490. Roughly five DR-DQ haplotypes were handled as single units for association and clustering because linkage in the cohort was strong. Among around 400 genotyped donors of the cohort, an average of about 240,000 unique TCR beta nucleotide sequences were sequenced per donor, roughly 20% of them non-productive. Findings and caveats that apply to the study as a whole: In an earlier analysis of around 600 of the donors, most TCR beta V segments were observed in productive rearrangements about 87% or about 30% of the time, broadly matching IMGT annotations. Linkage disequilibrium might explain the correlated functional status among segregating V segments, but an unknown experimental factor could not be ruled out. Immune exposure information for the cohort was limited to CMV serostatus. In both the original and validation cohorts, the classifier was reported to diagnose cytomegalovirus status with high specificity and sensitivity. Compared with equally common non-associated chains, HLA-associated TCR beta chains in a later analysis were more clonally expanded and had lower generation probabilities. Because some donors lacked HLA typing at each locus, the association tests relied only on the typed subset. The earlier analysis of approximately 560 of the donors excluded roughly 16 rarely observed V segments, including chromosome 9 orphons, because counts were too low. A later analysis found that most CMV-associated TCR beta chains appeared HLA-restricted, with HLA associations seemingly driven largely by CMV exposure. Several of the top co-occurrence clusters appeared to be linked to parvovirus B19, influenza, CMV and Epstein-Barr virus, according to a later analysis. A later genetic analysis reported fewer N-insertions in productive TCRs among donors in an Asian-associated ancestry cluster than the approximately 670-donor mean. A total of fewer than 200 TCR beta chains were listed by the study as associated with cytomegalovirus. A further reported finding was that TCR beta sequences accurately predicted the HLA-A and HLA-B alleles for most subjects in the first cohort. The 87-base-pair reads could not distinguish some IMGT-functional V segments, including TRBV6-2 and TRBV6-3, so those segments were excluded. Roughly uniform sequencing depth across donors was assumed in presence/absence analyses, although this assumption may not hold. While some public TCRs were present in many individuals, most TCR sequences turned up only very rarely across donors. In a later analysis, the rate of TCR association differed among HLA loci, with DRB1 alleles having the most associated TCRs and HLA-C alleles having the fewest. V-gene and J-gene trimming of TCR beta chains was associated with a missense DCLRE1C variant in a later genetic analysis, and the association was replicated in an independent cohort. A later analysis associated 17,000 or so TCR beta sequences with specific HLA alleles at a false discovery rate of 0.05. Only TCR beta chains were sequenced in this cohort, and the absence of alpha or paired-chain data limited detectable features. When HLA alleles, especially DR and DQ, strongly co-occurred, attributing TCR associations to individual alleles was difficult. The sequencing pipeline was judged likely to have produced a cluster of highly shared sequence variants as a technical artifact. According to the authors, the approach could potentially be generalized to other disease states and immunological phenotypes. In vitro tests confirmed that a few of the cytomegalovirus-associated TCR beta chains recognize cytomegalovirus antigens.

The cohort comprised some 680 healthy bone marrow donors. All cohort members were sampled while nominally healthy, although unrecorded immune exposures were likely present. The donor was CMV seronegative and was included in the group of a few hundred seronegative cohort members. A peripheral blood sample was collected from each donor, and TCR beta sequencing was performed on peripheral blood mononuclear cells. The Qiagen DNeasy Blood Extraction Kit was used to extract genomic DNA from the blood cell samples. From a lookup of the germline V gene (reference sequence), CDR1 and CDR2 are LNHNV and YYDKDF. Trimming takes 0 bases off V and 3 bases off J; junction bases not matched to a gene: 3. Its CDR3 holds 16 amino acids, cysteine through phenylalanine. The kept DNA is CDR3 alone, 48 bases in frame from the first base. A word on this clone: Its antigen is not yet known. Per-base qualities were not stored, and no clone one base away is much larger.

Libraries were constructed by the immunoSEQ multiplex PCR assay. For the multiplex PCR, a mixture combining 60 forward primers for TCR Vbeta segments and 13 reverse primers for TCR Jbeta segments was used. A multiplex PCR assay on genomic DNA amplified the CDR3 region of rearranged TCR beta genes. On the Illumina HiSeq System, the amplified TCR beta libraries were sequenced as 87-base-pair reads. The authors' pipeline ran thus. A later analysis counted 75 million to 100 million unique TCR beta chains across the 670 or so repertoires, and around 9.9 million of these chains were shared by at least two donors. Raw reads were error-corrected and collapsed into unique sequences by a nearest-neighbor algorithm in which closely related sequences were merged to remove PCR and sequencing errors. Alignment of CDR3 sequences to IMGT reference sequences was used to assign V, D and J gene segments. Each retained sequence needed at least a six-nucleotide match to both a V gene segment and a J gene segment. Rearrangements were classified as productive when the CDR3 lacked stop codons and remained in frame with V and J, and all other rearrangements were classified as non-productive. CDR3 was defined according to IMGT convention as the region running from the second conserved V-encoded cysteine to the conserved J-encoded phenylalanine. Sequences without an unambiguous match to a single V gene segment were excluded from the earlier analysis of 450 to 750 of the donors. In an earlier analysis of a few hundred of the donors, V segments were called functional above 56.7% productive rearrangements and were called segregating when the between-donor standard deviation exceeded 5%. To diagnose cytomegalovirus status from the catalog of TCR beta chain sequences, a statistical classification framework was built. V and J gene assignment, in a later analysis, came from comparing TCR nucleotide sequences with IMGT/GENE-DB human TR gene sequences. Using the TCRdist pipeline, a later analysis assigned CDR3 sequences along with most-parsimonious VDJ recombination scenarios. In a later analysis, every TCR beta chain was defined by the combination of its CDR3 amino acid sequence and its V-gene family, and reads without a unique V-gene family were dropped. To address suspected cross-contamination and a sequencing artifact, a later analysis removed a few hundred highly shared, low-generation-probability nucleotide sequences. In a later analysis, a clonal expansion index was calculated for each public chain from normalized within-repertoire ranks of inferred template counts. Generation probabilities in a later analysis came from a VDJ recombination model fitted to out-of-frame rearrangements, and those results were checked against IGoR. In a later analysis, TCR-TCR, TCR-HLA and TCR-CMV co-occurrence was scored with hypergeometric tests, and a repertoire-size bias correction was applied to TCR pairs. False discovery rates were estimated in a later analysis by permuting HLA or CMV assignments 20 times. In a later analysis, co-occurring TCRs were grouped using DBSCAN, with TCRdist sequence similarity added in when clustering inside HLA-allele-positive subsets. For co-occurrence clustering, repertoires with fewer than 30,000 or more than 120,000 public chains were excluded, along with five or six repertoires with anomalous nucleotide sharing. This immuneACCESS table, as held by TCRdb, lists in-frame sequences with V and J called but not all clones. Of the missing ones, under half trace to an unresolved V gene in checked studies; the others have no known cause. V and J calls and clone size are copied from that table; D and trimming were computed from the DNA. The sample contains about 280,000 clones, over 85% of them found a single time. The ten top clones hold roughly 2.3% of the sample.

This chain joins TRBV15 to TRBJ2-1; a stretch of 9 junction bases matches TRBD2. This clonotype was obtained from a woman aged 18-30 years in good health and CMV-seronegative. What was sequenced was PBMCs. The CDR3 is CATSRDVTSGYNEQFF. The bases are TGTGCCACCAGCAGAGATGTGACTAGCGGCTACAATGAGCAGTTCTTC.